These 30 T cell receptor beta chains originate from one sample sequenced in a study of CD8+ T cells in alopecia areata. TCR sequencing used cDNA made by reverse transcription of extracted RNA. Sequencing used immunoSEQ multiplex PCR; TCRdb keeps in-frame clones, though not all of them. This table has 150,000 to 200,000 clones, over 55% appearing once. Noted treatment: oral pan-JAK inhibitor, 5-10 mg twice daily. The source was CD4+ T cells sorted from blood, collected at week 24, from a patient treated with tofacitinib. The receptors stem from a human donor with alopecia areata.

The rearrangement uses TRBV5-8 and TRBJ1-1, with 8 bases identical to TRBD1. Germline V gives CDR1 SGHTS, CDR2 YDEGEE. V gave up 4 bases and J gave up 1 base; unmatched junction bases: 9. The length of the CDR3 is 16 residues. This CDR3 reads CASSLLLGQANTEAFF. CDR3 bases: TGTGCCAGCAGCCTGCTCCTGGGACAGGCGAACACTGAAGCTTTCTTT.

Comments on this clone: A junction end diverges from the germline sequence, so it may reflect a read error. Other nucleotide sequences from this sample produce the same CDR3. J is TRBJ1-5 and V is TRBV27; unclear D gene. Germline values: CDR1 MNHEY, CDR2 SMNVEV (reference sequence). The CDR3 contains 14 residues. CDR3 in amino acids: CASSPINSNQPQHF. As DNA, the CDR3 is TGCGCCAGCAGCCCTATAAATAGCAATCAGCCCCAGCATTTT.

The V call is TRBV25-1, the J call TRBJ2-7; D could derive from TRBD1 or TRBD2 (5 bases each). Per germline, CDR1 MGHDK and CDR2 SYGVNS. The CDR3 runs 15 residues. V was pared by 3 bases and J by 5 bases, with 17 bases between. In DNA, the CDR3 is TGTGCCAGCAGTGACTCCCCACCAGGGAGAAACGAGCAGTACTTC. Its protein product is CASSDSPPGRNEQYF.

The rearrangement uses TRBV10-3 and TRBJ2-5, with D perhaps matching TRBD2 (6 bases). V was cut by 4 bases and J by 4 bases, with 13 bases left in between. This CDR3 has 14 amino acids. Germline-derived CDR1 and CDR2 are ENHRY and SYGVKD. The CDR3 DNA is TGTGCCATCAGTGTTGGTGGTAGCGGAGAGACCCAGTACTTC. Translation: CAISVGGSGETQYF.

The CDR3 loop is CASSWDQETQYF. The CDR3, as DNA: TGTGCCAGCAGCTGGGACCAAGAGACCCAGTACTTC. V gene TRBV7-6 combines with J gene TRBJ2-5; D unresolved. The germline V and J ends were trimmed by 4 bases and 0 bases, with 3 bases remaining between them. Germline V gene lookup returns CDR1 SGHVS and CDR2 FNYEAQ. The CDR3 is 12 residues long.

The CDR3 region is CASSNSGWETQYF. CDR3 coding DNA: TGTGCCAGTAGTAATAGTGGCTGGGAGACCCAGTACTTC. The chain combines TRBV19 with TRBJ2-5, with D unresolved. CDR3 length: 13 amino acids. V lost 4 bases and J lost 5, with 11 bases in between. Germline loops: CDR1 LNHDA, CDR2 SQIVND (reference sequence).

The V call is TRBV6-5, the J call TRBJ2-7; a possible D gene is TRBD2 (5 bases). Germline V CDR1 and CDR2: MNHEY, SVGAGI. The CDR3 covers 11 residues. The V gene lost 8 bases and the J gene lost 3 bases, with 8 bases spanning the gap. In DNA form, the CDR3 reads TGTGCCAGCGAGGGTGGCTACGAGCAGTACTTC. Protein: CASEGGYEQYF.

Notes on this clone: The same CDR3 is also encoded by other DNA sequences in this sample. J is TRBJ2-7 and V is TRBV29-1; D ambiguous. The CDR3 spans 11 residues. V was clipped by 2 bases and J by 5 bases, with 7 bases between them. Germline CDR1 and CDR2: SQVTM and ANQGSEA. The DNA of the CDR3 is TGCAGCGTTGAACGAGGAAACGAGCAGTACTTC. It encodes CSVERGNEQYF.

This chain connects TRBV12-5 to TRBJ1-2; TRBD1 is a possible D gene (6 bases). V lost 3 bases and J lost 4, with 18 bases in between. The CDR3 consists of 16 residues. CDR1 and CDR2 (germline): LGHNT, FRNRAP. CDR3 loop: CASGLKAGQRFYGYTF. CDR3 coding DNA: TGTGCTAGTGGTTTAAAAGCGGGACAACGATTCTATGGCTACACCTTC.

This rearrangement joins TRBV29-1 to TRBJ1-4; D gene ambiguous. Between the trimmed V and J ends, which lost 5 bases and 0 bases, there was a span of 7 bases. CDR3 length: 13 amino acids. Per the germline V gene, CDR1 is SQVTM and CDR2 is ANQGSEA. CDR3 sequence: CSVRWATNEKLFF. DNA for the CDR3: TGCAGCGTTCGGTGGGCAACTAATGAAAAACTGTTTTTT.

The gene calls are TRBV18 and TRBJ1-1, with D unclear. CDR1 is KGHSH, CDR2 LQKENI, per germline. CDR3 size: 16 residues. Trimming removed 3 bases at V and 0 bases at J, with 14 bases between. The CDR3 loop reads CASSPTRVGMNTEAFF. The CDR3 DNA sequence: TGTGCCAGCTCACCCACTAGGGTGGGGATGAACACTGAAGCTTTCTTT.

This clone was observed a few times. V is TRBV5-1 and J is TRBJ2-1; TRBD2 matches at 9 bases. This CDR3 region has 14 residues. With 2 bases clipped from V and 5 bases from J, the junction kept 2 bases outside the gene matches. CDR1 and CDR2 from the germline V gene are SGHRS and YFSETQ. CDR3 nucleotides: TGCGCCAGCAGCTTACTAGCGGGCCACAATGAGCAGTTCTTC. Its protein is CASSLLAGHNEQFF.

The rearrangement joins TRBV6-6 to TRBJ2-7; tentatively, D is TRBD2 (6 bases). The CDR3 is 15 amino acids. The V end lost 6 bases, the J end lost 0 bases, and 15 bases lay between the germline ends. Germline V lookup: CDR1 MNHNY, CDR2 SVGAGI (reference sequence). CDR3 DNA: TGTGCCAGCAGCTCCCCCGGGGGTCCCTCCTACGAGCAGTACTTC. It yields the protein CASSSPGGPSYEQYF.

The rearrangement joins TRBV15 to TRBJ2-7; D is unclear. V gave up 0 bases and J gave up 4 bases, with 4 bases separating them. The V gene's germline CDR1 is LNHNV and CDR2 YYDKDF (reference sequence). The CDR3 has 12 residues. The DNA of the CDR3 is TGTGCCACCAGCAGAGAATATTACGAGCAGTACTTC. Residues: CATSREYYEQYF.

The CDR3 protein is CSVGPQTGLETQYF. The CDR3 DNA reads as TGCAGCGTGGGACCACAGACAGGTTTAGAGACCCAGTACTTC. The V and J genes are TRBV29-1 and TRBJ2-5; a possible D gene is TRBD1 (6 bases). The CDR3 totals 14 residues. Trimming cost V 6 bases and J 4 bases, with 18 bases left between them. Germline-derived CDR1 and CDR2 are SQVTM and ANQGSEA.

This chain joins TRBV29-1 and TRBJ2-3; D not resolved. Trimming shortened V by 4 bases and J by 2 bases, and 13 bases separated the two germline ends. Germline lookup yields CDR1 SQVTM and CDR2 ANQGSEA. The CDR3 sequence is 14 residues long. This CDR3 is CSVGSGVLTDTQYF. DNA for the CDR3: TGCAGCGTTGGATCTGGGGTACTCACAGATACGCAGTATTTT.

CDR3 region: CASSQDATRSQPQHF. As DNA, the CDR3 is TGCGCCAGCAGCCAAGATGCAACAAGATCTCAGCCCCAGCATTTT. This chain links TRBV4-1 with TRBJ1-5, with unresolved D. Per the germline V gene, CDR1 is MGHRA and CDR2 is YSYEKL. Trimming pared 0 bases from V and 6 bases from J, leaving 12 bases between. The CDR3 is 15 residues long.

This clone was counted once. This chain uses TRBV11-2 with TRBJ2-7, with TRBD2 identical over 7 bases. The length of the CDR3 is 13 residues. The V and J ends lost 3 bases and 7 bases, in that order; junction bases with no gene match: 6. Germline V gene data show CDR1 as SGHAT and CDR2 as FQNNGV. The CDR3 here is CASSLGTTGEQYF. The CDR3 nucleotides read TGTGCCAGCAGCTTGGGGACTACCGGGGAGCAGTACTTC.

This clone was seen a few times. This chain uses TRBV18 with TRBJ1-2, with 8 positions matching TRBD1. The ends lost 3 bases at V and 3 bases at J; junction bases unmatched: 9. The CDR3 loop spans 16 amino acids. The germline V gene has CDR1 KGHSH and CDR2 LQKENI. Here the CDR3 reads CASSPGQGSVDYGYTF. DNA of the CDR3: TGTGCCAGCTCACCCGGACAGGGTTCTGTGGACTATGGCTACACCTTC. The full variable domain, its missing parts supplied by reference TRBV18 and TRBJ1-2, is NAGVMQNPRHLVRRRGQEARLRCSPMKGHSHVYWYRQLPEEGLKFMVYLQKENIIDESGMPKERFSAEFPKEGPSILRIQQVVRGDSAAYFCASSPGQGSVDYGYTFGSGTRLTVV.

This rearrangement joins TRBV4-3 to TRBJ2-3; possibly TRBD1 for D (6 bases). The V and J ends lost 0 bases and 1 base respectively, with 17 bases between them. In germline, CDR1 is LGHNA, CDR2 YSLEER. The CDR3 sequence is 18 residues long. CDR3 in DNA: TGCGCCAGCAGCCAAGATTTGGGGGCAGGGGCTGGCACAGATACGCAGTATTTT. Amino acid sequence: CASSQDLGAGAGTDTQYF.

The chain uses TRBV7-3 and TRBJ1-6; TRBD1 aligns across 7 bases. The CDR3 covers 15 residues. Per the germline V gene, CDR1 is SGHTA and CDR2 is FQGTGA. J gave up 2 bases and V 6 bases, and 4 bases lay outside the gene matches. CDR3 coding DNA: TGTGCCAGCAGTAAAGACAGGGCCTATAATTCACCCCTCCACTTT. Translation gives CASSKDRAYNSPLHF.

CDR3 residues: CASSSPTEGNYGYTF. The CDR3 DNA follows: TGCGCCAGCAGCTCACCCACGGAGGGAAACTATGGCTACACCTTC. The chain combines TRBV5-1 with TRBJ1-2; D not certain. Looked up from germline, CDR1 is SGHRS and CDR2 is YFSETQ. Trimming removed 3 bases at V and 2 bases at J, with 14 bases between. The CDR3 loop spans 15 amino acids.

The CDR3 bases are TGTGCCAGTAGTATAGCGGGAAGTACTGAAGCTTTCTTT. Translation gives CASSIAGSTEAFF. The genes are TRBV19 and TRBJ1-1; no firm D call. Germline loops: CDR1 LNHDA, CDR2 SQIVND (reference sequence). The ends were cut back, 1 base at V and 5 bases at J, with 8 bases in the middle. The CDR3 has 13 amino acids.

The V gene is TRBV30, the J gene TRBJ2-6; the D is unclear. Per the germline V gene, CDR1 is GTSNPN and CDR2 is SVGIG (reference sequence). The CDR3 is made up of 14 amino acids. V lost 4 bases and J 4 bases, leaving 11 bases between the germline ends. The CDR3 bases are TGTGCCTGGATCAACCCCCCCGGGGCCAACGTCCTGACTTTC. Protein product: CAWINPPGANVLTF. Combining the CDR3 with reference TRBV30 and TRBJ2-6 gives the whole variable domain SQTIHQWPATLVQPVGSPLSLECTVEGTSNPNLYWYRQAAGRGLQLLFYSVGIGQISSEVPQNLSASRPQDRQFILSSKKLLLSDSGFYLCAWINPPGANVLTFGAGSRLTVL.

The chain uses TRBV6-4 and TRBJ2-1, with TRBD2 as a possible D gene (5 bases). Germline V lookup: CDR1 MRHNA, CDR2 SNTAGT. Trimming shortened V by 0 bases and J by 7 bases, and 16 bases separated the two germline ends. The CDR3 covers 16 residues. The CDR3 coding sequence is TGTGCCAGCAGTGACTCGATTCAGCAAACGGGAAATGAGCAGTTCTTC. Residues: CASSDSIQQTGNEQFF.

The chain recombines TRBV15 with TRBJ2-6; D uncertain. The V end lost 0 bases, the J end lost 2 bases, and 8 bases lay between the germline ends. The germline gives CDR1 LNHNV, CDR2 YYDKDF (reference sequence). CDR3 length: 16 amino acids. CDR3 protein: CATSRDMAAGANVLTF. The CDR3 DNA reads TGTGCCACCAGCAGAGATATGGCGGCTGGGGCCAACGTCCTGACTTTC.

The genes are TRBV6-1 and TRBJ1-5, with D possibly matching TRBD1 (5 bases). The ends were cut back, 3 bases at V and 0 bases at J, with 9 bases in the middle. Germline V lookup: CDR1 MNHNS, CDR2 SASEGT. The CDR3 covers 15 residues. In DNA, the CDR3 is TGTGCCAGCAGTGAGAGACAGACTAGCAATCAGCCCCAGCATTTT. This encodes CASSERQTSNQPQHF.

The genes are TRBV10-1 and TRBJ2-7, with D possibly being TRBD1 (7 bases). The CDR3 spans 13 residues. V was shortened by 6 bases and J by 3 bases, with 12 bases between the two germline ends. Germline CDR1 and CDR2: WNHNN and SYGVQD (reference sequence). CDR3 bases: TGCGCCAGCAGCCAGGGGGGTGACTACGAGCAGTACTTC. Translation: CASSQGGDYEQYF.

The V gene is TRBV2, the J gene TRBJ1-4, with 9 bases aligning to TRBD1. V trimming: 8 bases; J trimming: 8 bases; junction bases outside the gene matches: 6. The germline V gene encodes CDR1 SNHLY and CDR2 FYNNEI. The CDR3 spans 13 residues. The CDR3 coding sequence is TGTGCCAGCGGGGGACAGGGAGGAGAAAAACTGTTTTTT. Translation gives CASGGQGGEKLFF.

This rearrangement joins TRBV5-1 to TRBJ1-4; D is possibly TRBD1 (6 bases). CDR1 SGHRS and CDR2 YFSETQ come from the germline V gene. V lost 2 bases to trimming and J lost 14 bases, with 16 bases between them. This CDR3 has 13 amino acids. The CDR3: CASSLQQGNRLFF. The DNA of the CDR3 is TGCGCCAGCAGCTTACAACAGGGTAATCGGCTGTTTTTT.